The clone carrying this TCR beta chain appeared many times. A universal primer site and UMIs were added as TCR cDNA was made by 5'RACE template switching. TCRdb re-called the 5' RACE reads through MiXCR, storing one row per CDR3 protein. The table lists 300,000 to 350,000 distinct CDR3 sequences, approximately 4.2% of them singletons, with roughly 24% in the top ten. The data were taken from a study of T cells after yellow fever vaccination. CDR3 size: 15 residues. CDR1 and CDR2 from the germline V gene are SNHLY and FYNNEI. V shed 1 base and J shed 8 bases, with 15 bases lying between them. The starting material was PBMCs, obtained 5 days after the yellow fever booster vaccination. J is TRBJ2-1 and V is TRBV2; no clear D gene. The sequence was collected from a man aged 18 to 29 who received the YFV17D yellow fever vaccine. In DNA form, the CDR3 reads TGTGCCAGCAGTGAAGACTCCGAGCATGGCTATGAGCAGTTCTTC. Translating gives CASSEDSEHGYEQFF.